One and the same sample provided the 23 T cell receptor beta chains below, sequenced in a study of OX40 agonist ivuxolimab in advanced cancers. Measured with immunoSEQ multiplex PCR; TCRdb has only the in-frame clones, and not every one. Found here are 65,000 to 75,000 clones, about four fifths of them singletons; the top ten hold 6.7%. Sequencing used CD4+ or CD8+ T cells sorted from blood, obtained in a trial of the OX40 agonist ivuxolimab. These receptors came from an adult with an advanced solid tumor such as melanoma, head and neck, liver or kidney cancer.

This chain links TRBV5-4 with TRBJ1-1, with 12 bases matching TRBD1. With V trimmed by 3 bases and J by 11 bases, 8 bases remained unmatched. Germline V gives CDR1 SGHNT, CDR2 YYREEE (reference sequence). The CDR3 runs 14 residues. CDR3 bases: TGTGCCAGCAGCTATAGTGGGACAGGGGGCTCGGCTTTCTTT. The encoded protein is CASSYSGTGGSAFF.

This chain connects TRBV4-1 to TRBJ2-3; possibly TRBD2 for D (5 bases). Germline V gene lookup returns CDR1 MGHRA and CDR2 YSYEKL. The V gene lost 1 base and the J gene lost 0 bases, with 14 bases spanning the gap. This CDR3 region has 17 residues. In nucleotides, the CDR3 is TGCGCCAGCAGCCAAGTCGATGGGCGGACTAGCACAGATACGCAGTATTTT. Residues: CASSQVDGRTSTDTQYF.

This clone appeared a single time. The chain combines TRBV4-2 with TRBJ1-4; TRBD1 might be the D (6 bases). The CDR3 contains 15 residues. In germline, CDR1 is LGHNA, CDR2 YNFKEQ. Trimming took off 5 bases at V and 7 bases at J, with 17 bases between the two ends. The CDR3 DNA reads as TGTGCCAGCAGCGCGCTGGACAGAGGGGCTGAAAAACTGTTTTTT. It is translated as CASSALDRGAEKLFF.

V gene TRBV29-1 combines with J gene TRBJ2-3; 10 nucleotides agree with TRBD2. With 5 bases clipped from V and 6 bases from J, the junction kept 2 bases outside the gene matches. The CDR3 has 12 residues. Per germline, CDR1 SQVTM and CDR2 ANQGSEA. The CDR3 DNA is TGCAGCGTTAGCGGGAGGGCCGATACGCAGTATTTT. It yields the protein CSVSGRADTQYF.

The chain joins TRBV7-9 to TRBJ2-2; 7 bases agree with TRBD1. The CDR3 covers 18 residues. The germline V gene encodes CDR1 SEHNR and CDR2 FQNEAQ (reference sequence). The ends lost 4 bases at V and 5 bases at J; junction bases unmatched: 16. The CDR3 DNA reads TGTGCCAGCAGCTCGACAGGGATGGTACTTTCCGGGACCGGGGAGCTGTTTTTT. It is translated as CASSSTGMVLSGTGELFF.

The chain is built from TRBV4-1 and TRBJ1-4; D gene uncertain. The V end lost 0 bases, the J end lost 5 bases, and 19 bases lay between the germline ends. The CDR3 has 18 residues. In germline, CDR1 is MGHRA, CDR2 YSYEKL. CDR3 bases: TGCGCCAGCAGCCAAGAAACTCGTGGAGGACTGTCCAATGAAAAACTGTTTTTT. Its translation is CASSQETRGGLSNEKLFF.

The gene calls are TRBV28 and TRBJ1-1, with no clear D. The CDR3 contains 14 residues. V lost 7 bases and J lost 0, with 12 bases in between. The germline V gene has CDR1 MDHEN and CDR2 SYDVKM. The CDR3 region is CASTSRALNTEAFF. The DNA of the CDR3 is TGTGCCAGCACTTCCCGGGCGCTGAACACTGAAGCTTTCTTT. The variable domain in full, with the rest retrieved from reference TRBV28 and TRBJ1-1, is DVKVTQSSRYLVKRTGEKVFLECVQDMDHENMFWYRQDPGLGLRLIYFSYDVKMKEKGDIPEGYSVSREKKERFSLILESASTNQTSMYLCASTSRALNTEAFFGQGTRLTVV.

This clone has only one observation. The chain links TRBV7-9 to TRBJ1-2, with D tentatively TRBD1 (5 bases). There are 13 residues in the CDR3. Trimming pared 4 bases from V and 4 bases from J, leaving 10 bases between. Germline values: CDR1 SEHNR, CDR2 FQNEAQ (reference sequence). CDR3 residues: CASSWGGFYGYTF. CDR3 in DNA: TGTGCCAGCAGCTGGGGGGGATTCTATGGCTACACCTTC.

The V gene is TRBV28, the J gene TRBJ1-3, with D perhaps TRBD1 (5 bases). Trimming left V 6 bases short and J 1 base short, with 13 bases between. CDR1 and CDR2 (germline): MDHEN, SYDVKM. The CDR3 loop spans 15 amino acids. CDR3 residues: CASSRPTASGNTIYF. The DNA of the CDR3 is TGTGCCAGCAGCCGCCCGACAGCGTCTGGAAACACCATATATTTT. Full variable domain (missing parts from reference TRBV28 and TRBJ1-3): DVKVTQSSRYLVKRTGEKVFLECVQDMDHENMFWYRQDPGLGLRLIYFSYDVKMKEKGDIPEGYSVSREKKERFSLILESASTNQTSMYLCASSRPTASGNTIYFGEGSWLTVV.

V and J are TRBV28 and TRBJ1-1; 7 bases agree with TRBD1. Germline CDR1 and CDR2: MDHEN and SYDVKM. This CDR3 has 14 residues. V gave up 5 bases and J gave up 10 bases; unmatched junction bases: 13. CDR3 amino acids: CASSPSTGFVGAFF. The CDR3 nucleotides read TGTGCCAGCAGTCCCTCGACAGGGTTCGTTGGAGCTTTCTTT.

This chain links TRBV19 with TRBJ2-5; no clear D. Germline CDR1 is LNHDA and CDR2 is SQIVND (reference sequence). The CDR3 is made up of 12 amino acids. Trimming pared 4 bases from V and 6 bases from J, leaving 9 bases between. The CDR3 DNA reads TGTGCCAGTAGTAAAGGTGGACAGACCCAGTACTTC. Its translation: CASSKGGQTQYF.

V usage is TRBV30 and J usage is TRBJ1-2; 11 nucleotides line up with TRBD1. J was trimmed by 6 bases and V by 3 bases; bases with no gene match: 3. This CDR3 region has 13 residues. Germline CDR1 reads GTSNPN; CDR2 reads SVGIG (reference sequence). In nucleotides, the CDR3 is TGTGCCTGGAGCACGGGACAGGGGGATGGCTACACCTTC. Translating gives CAWSTGQGDGYTF.

The V and J genes are TRBV10-3 and TRBJ2-5; TRBD1 is a possible D gene (6 bases). Looked up from germline, CDR1 is ENHRY and CDR2 is SYGVKD. The V gene lost 0 bases and the J gene lost 2 bases, with 7 bases spanning the gap. The CDR3 spans 14 residues. The CDR3 region has the DNA TGTGCCATCAGTGAGTCGGGGGCGCAAGAGACCCAGTACTTC. Protein product: CAISESGAQETQYF.

The chain recombines TRBV5-1 with TRBJ2-3; 7 bases are a match to TRBD1. From germline, CDR1 is SGHRS and CDR2 YFSETQ. The CDR3 spans 15 residues. The ends lost 4 bases at V and 0 bases at J; junction bases unmatched: 5. The CDR3, as DNA: TGCGCCAGCAGCATAGGGACAGATAGCACAGATACGCAGTATTTT. Translating gives CASSIGTDSTDTQYF.

The chain combines TRBV5-6 with TRBJ1-1; D not certain. The CDR3 loop spans 12 amino acids. CDR1 is SGHDT and CDR2 is YYEEEE in the germline V gene. V lost 6 bases to trimming and J lost 3 bases, with 9 bases between them. CDR3 protein: CASTRRDTEAFF. CDR3 coding DNA: TGTGCCAGCACACGCCGGGACACTGAAGCTTTCTTT. The full variable domain, its missing parts supplied by reference TRBV5-6 and TRBJ1-1, is DAGVTQSPTHLIKTRGQQVTLRCSPKSGHDTVSWYQQALGQGPQFIFQYYEEEERQRGNFPDRFSGHQFPNYSSELNVNALLLGDSALYLCASTRRDTEAFFGQGTRLTVV.

This clone has just a few counts. The CDR3, as DNA: TGTGCCTGGAGTGTCCCGGGCTTACAAGACAACACAGATACGCAGTATTTT. Its translation is CAWSVPGLQDNTDTQYF. V usage is TRBV30 and J usage is TRBJ2-3, with D hard to call. This CDR3 has 17 amino acids. Looked up from germline, CDR1 is GTSNPN and CDR2 is SVGIG (reference sequence). The V and J ends lost 0 bases and 2 bases respectively, with 18 bases between them.

The chain couples TRBV5-4 to TRBJ2-3; weak D call: TRBD2 (5 bases). This CDR3 has 17 amino acids. The germline V gene has CDR1 SGHNT and CDR2 YYREEE (reference sequence). Trimming took off 4 bases at V and 3 bases at J, with 21 bases between the two ends. CDR3 in amino acids: CASSTSGILQITDTQYF. The DNA for the CDR3 is TGTGCCAGCAGCACTTCCGGGATCTTACAAATTACAGATACGCAGTATTTT. The variable domain in full, completed from reference TRBV5-4 and TRBJ2-3, reads ETGVTQSPTHLIKTRGQQVTLRCSSQSGHNTVSWYQQALGQGPQFIFQYYREEENGRGNFPPRFSGLQFPNYSSELNVNALELDDSALYLCASSTSGILQITDTQYFGPGTRLTVL.

The chain carries TRBV7-2 and TRBJ1-5; 11 bases align to TRBD1. After removal of 4 bases from V and 7 bases from J, the junction contained 9 bases not matched to a gene. CDR3 length: 16 residues. Germline V lookup: CDR1 SGHTA, CDR2 FQGNSA. CDR3 protein: CASSSSRDRGWQPQHF. The CDR3 DNA is TGTGCCAGCAGCTCGTCCCGGGACAGGGGGTGGCAGCCCCAGCATTTT.

This clone was recorded once. The rearrangement uses TRBV19 and TRBJ2-2; 8 bases agree with TRBD1. The CDR3 totals 14 residues. Trimming at V came to 9 bases and at J to 4 bases, leaving 7 bases not matched to a gene. CDR1 and CDR2 (germline): LNHDA, SQIVND (reference sequence). DNA for the CDR3: TGTGCCAGCGAAGACAGGGGTGGCACCGGGGAGCTGTTTTTT. It encodes CASEDRGGTGELFF. Full variable domain (outside the CDR3, taken from reference TRBV19 and TRBJ2-2): DGGITQSPKYLFRKEGQNVTLSCEQNLNHDAMYWYRQDPGQGLRLIYYSQIVNDFQKGDIAEGYSVSREKKESFPLTVTSAQKNPTAFYLCASEDRGGTGELFFGEGSRLTVL.

The chain joins TRBV6-4 to TRBJ1-4; 11 bases fit TRBD1. V lost 0 bases to trimming and J lost 3 bases; unmatched junction nucleotides: 6. CDR3 size: 18 residues. Germline V gene lookup returns CDR1 MRHNA and CDR2 SNTAGT. The chain's CDR3 is CASSDSGQGAGANEKLFF. The CDR3 DNA sequence: TGTGCCAGCAGTGACTCAGGACAGGGGGCGGGTGCTAATGAAAAACTGTTTTTT.

V gene TRBV9 combines with J gene TRBJ2-2; the D gene is possibly TRBD2 (5 bases). Germline V gene data show CDR1 as SGDLS and CDR2 as YYNGEE. This CDR3 is 15 amino acids long. Trimming left V 0 bases short and J 3 bases short, with 9 bases between. In nucleotides, the CDR3 is TGTGCCAGCAGCGTAGACCTAGCCCACACCGGGGAGCTGTTTTTT. It translates to CASSVDLAHTGELFF.

The V and J genes are TRBV11-2 and TRBJ1-6, with D uncertain. Trimming shortened V by 5 bases and J by 7 bases, and 15 bases separated the two germline ends. Germline assignment: CDR1 SGHAT and CDR2 FQNNGV. The CDR3 sequence is 15 residues long. The CDR3 sequence: CASSPRSLRNSPLHF. The CDR3 DNA reads as TGTGCCAGCAGCCCAAGGAGCTTGCGCAATTCACCCCTCCACTTT.

The chain carries TRBV19 and TRBJ2-7; D call uncertain. V lost 6 bases and J 3 bases, leaving 12 bases between the germline ends. The CDR3 contains 13 residues. Germline values: CDR1 LNHDA, CDR2 SQIVND (reference sequence). CDR3 bases: TGTGCCAGTAGACGAGGACGCAACTACGAGCAGTACTTC. This sequence encodes CASRRGRNYEQYF.